The entry below gives a single T cell receptor (beta chain) sequence along with its context. Generated by immunoSEQ multiplex PCR, the TCRdb table keeps only in-frame clones and is missing some. The repertoire holds roughly 220,000 clones, 84% seen once, with 6.8% in the top ten. Participants had their cohort set by participant-reported clinical history. All recovered Cohort 3 donors got two negative PCRs, got clearance, or saw symptom resolution. The sample belongs to a study of blood T cell repertoires in COVID-19. Study summary: Sites across the United States, Italy and Spain contributed samples from acute and convalescent COVID-19. Sources were T cells, B-cell-depleted T cells, or PBMCs; the material itself was cDNA or gDNA.

J lost 6 bases, V lost 7 bases, and 5 bases had no gene match. The germline CDR1 and CDR2 sequences are MNHEY and SVGAGI. The CDR3 length is 13 residues. The source is a woman aged 35 to 49 who had recovered from COVID-19. The sample taken for sequencing was PBMCs or T cells enriched from blood (not recorded which). The rearrangement links TRBV6-5 to TRBJ2-2; 7 bases fit TRBD2. The CDR3 protein is CASIPGGPGELFF. CDR3 nucleotide sequence: TGTGCCAGCATACCGGGGGGACCCGGGGAGCTGTTTTTT.